Detailed here is one T cell receptor (beta chain). Its target is not known. Losses at the gene ends were 5 bases for V and 5 bases for J; bases not matched to a gene: 12. The germline V gene has CDR1 MNHEY and CDR2 SMNVEV (reference sequence). The CDR3 loop spans 16 amino acids. This entry comes from a study of blood T cells in healthy people across ages. Whole-study findings and limits: No conclusive comparison of naive versus antigen-experienced cells was possible with unsorted PBMCs.

Alongside a J-beta primer mix, a sample-barcoded 5' primer served in a second PCR lasting about 7 to 12 cycles. TCRdb reprocessed the 5' RACE reads with MiXCR, giving one entry per CDR3 protein. The table records about 1.4 million distinct CDR3 sequences, approximately 59% of them present only once. The rearrangement joins TRBV27 to TRBJ2-5, with TRBD1 matching 9 bases. This TCR was recovered from a man aged 18 to 35 in good health. The sequenced material came from blood. In DNA, the CDR3 is TGTGCCAGCAGTCTTACAGGGGGCGCATCCTGGGAGACCCAGTACTTC. Its protein product is CASSLTGGASWETQYF.